Reported below is one T cell receptor beta chain. This specimen comes from a study of blood T cell repertoires in COVID-19. Turning to the study itself: There were acute and convalescent COVID-19 samples, and they came from the United States, Italy and Spain.

Enrolment of Seattle patients took place during active infection, and they were followed longitudinally. As originally analysed: Reference gene primers were amplified, and this amplification served to estimate nucleated cell counts. Sequencing used immunoSEQ multiplex PCR; TCRdb keeps in-frame clones, though not all of them. V and J calls and clone size are given by that table; D and trimming were obtained from the DNA. The sample holds roughly 220,000 clones; roughly 86% are singletons and the top ten take around 9.6%. The CDR3 consists of 15 residues. After removal of 4 bases from V and 2 bases from J, the junction contained 2 bases not matched to a gene. Germline V gene data show CDR1 as SGHTA and CDR2 as FQGNSA.

The sequencing input was peripheral blood. The receptor was isolated from a woman between 50 and 59 years old with COVID-19, enrolled during active disease. This chain joins TRBV7-2 and TRBJ2-3, with TRBD1 matching over 11 bases. The CDR3 spells CASSWGQGDTDTQYF. For the CDR3, the DNA is TGTGCCAGCAGCTGGGGACAGGGGGACACAGATACGCAGTATTTT.